The next 24 T cell receptor beta chains were all read from a single sample in a study of cytomegalovirus exposure and HLA in healthy donors. A multiplex PCR was run with 60 Vbeta primers and 13 Jbeta primers. Sequencing was performed with immunoSEQ multiplex PCR; in TCRdb, only in-frame clones are kept and a portion is missing. The top ten clones hold over 2% of a sample with almost 200,000 clones, 65% to 90% of them seen once. The sample comprised PBMCs. Receptor source: a woman aged 45-59 years in good health and CMV-seronegative.

This chain uses TRBV2 with TRBJ2-1, with 9 nucleotides matching TRBD2. CDR3 size: 15 residues. Germline CDR1 is SNHLY and CDR2 is FYNNEI. V was pared by 6 bases and J by 7 bases, with 10 bases of the junction left unmatched. The CDR3 protein is CASRSLAGVHNEQFF. For the CDR3, the DNA is TGTGCCAGCAGGTCTTTAGCGGGAGTACATAATGAGCAGTTCTTC.

This chain connects TRBV4-1 to TRBJ2-7, with 9 bases that match TRBD1. The V segment lost 6 bases and the J segment 3 bases; nucleotides outside the gene matches: 6. The CDR3 has 14 residues. Germline loops: CDR1 MGHRA, CDR2 YSYEKL. The CDR3: CASSLDRGYYEQYF. The DNA of the CDR3 is TGCGCCAGCAGTTTGGACAGGGGATACTACGAGCAGTACTTC.

The chain has TRBV27 and TRBJ2-7; tentatively, D is TRBD2 (5 bases). V was clipped by 2 bases and J by 4 bases, with 18 bases between them. The CDR3 loop spans 16 amino acids. The germline V gene encodes CDR1 MNHEY and CDR2 SMNVEV (reference sequence). This CDR3 is CASSLSRVRSGYEQYF. CDR3 DNA: TGTGCCAGCAGTTTAAGTAGGGTCCGAAGCGGTTACGAGCAGTACTTC.

This chain links TRBV18 with TRBJ2-7; 7 bases are shared with TRBD2. This CDR3 is 15 amino acids long. V lost 3 bases to trimming and J lost 4 bases; unmatched junction nucleotides: 9. Per the germline V gene, CDR1 is KGHSH and CDR2 is LQKENI. This chain's CDR3 is CASSPRGGGGYEQYF. The DNA for the CDR3 is TGTGCCAGCTCACCTAGGGGCGGGGGAGGTTACGAGCAGTACTTC.

This rearrangement joins TRBV19 to TRBJ2-1; 9 nucleotides align to TRBD1. V trimming: 3 bases; J trimming: 8 bases; junction bases outside the gene matches: 8. Germline CDR1 and CDR2: LNHDA and SQIVND (reference sequence). CDR3 size: 15 residues. The CDR3 here is CASSIGGTGKYEQFF. As DNA, the CDR3 is TGTGCCAGTAGTATTGGAGGGACAGGGAAATATGAGCAGTTCTTC.

The chain recombines TRBV11-2 with TRBJ1-2; a possible D gene is TRBD1 (6 bases). Germline V gene lookup returns CDR1 SGHAT and CDR2 FQNNGV. The ends were cut back, 1 base at V and 4 bases at J, with 10 bases in the middle. This CDR3 is 14 amino acids long. The CDR3 DNA reads TGTGCCAGCAGCTTAGTCGGGACACCCTATGGCTACACCTTC. Translation gives CASSLVGTPYGYTF.

In DNA form, the CDR3 reads TGCGCCAGCAGCCCCGGAGGAGCGGGAGGGATCTACGAGCAGTACTTC. Translated, it gives CASSPGGAGGIYEQYF. The V gene is TRBV4-3, the J gene TRBJ2-7; 10 positions agree with TRBD2. The CDR3 contains 16 residues. V trimming: 4 bases; J trimming: 3 bases; junction bases outside the gene matches: 9. The V gene's germline CDR1 is LGHNA and CDR2 YSLEER.

Remarks on this clone: This specimen includes other DNA sequences encoding the same CDR3. J is TRBJ2-7 and V is TRBV5-1; 7 positions agree with TRBD2. The V segment lost 2 bases and the J segment 0 bases; nucleotides outside the gene matches: 2. Germline CDR1 is SGHRS and CDR2 is YFSETQ. The length of the CDR3 is 14 residues. The CDR3 spells CASSFGGSSYEQYF. The CDR3 bases are TGCGCCAGCAGCTTTGGCGGGAGCTCCTACGAGCAGTACTTC.

This clone has a single count. The CDR3 bases are TGTGCCAGCAGGATCACAGGGAACTATGGCTACACCTTC. It is translated as CASRITGNYGYTF. The chain carries TRBV6-6 and TRBJ1-2; the D gene is possibly TRBD1 (6 bases). Germline V gene lookup returns CDR1 MNHNY and CDR2 SVGAGI (reference sequence). The CDR3 is 13 residues long. Trimming removed 6 bases at V and 2 bases at J, with 10 bases between.

In its sample, this clone was seen a few times. The chain is built from TRBV2 and TRBJ1-4; D unresolved. V was clipped by 3 bases and J by 6 bases, with 5 bases between them. CDR1 is SNHLY, CDR2 FYNNEI, per germline. CDR3 length equals 12 residues. CDR3 sequence (DNA): TGTGCCAGCAGTGAGCCAGATGAAAAACTGTTTTTT. Protein product: CASSEPDEKLFF.

This clone was observed a handful of times. The V gene is TRBV2, the J gene TRBJ2-3; 9 nucleotides align to TRBD1. The V gene's germline CDR1 is SNHLY and CDR2 FYNNEI. J lost 2 bases, V lost 10 bases, and 10 bases had no gene match. This CDR3 spans 15 amino acids. CDR3: CATSGTGGFTDTQYF. CDR3 bases: TGTGCCACCAGCGGTACAGGGGGCTTCACAGATACGCAGTATTTT.

A few counts support this clone. The CDR3: CASGGTGNNEQFF. The CDR3 bases are TGTGCCAGCGGGGGGACAGGGAACAATGAGCAGTTCTTC. The V and J genes are TRBV27 and TRBJ2-1, with 9 nucleotides matching TRBD1. V lost 8 bases to trimming and J lost 5 bases; unmatched junction nucleotides: 4. The CDR3 consists of 13 residues. CDR1 is MNHEY and CDR2 is SMNVEV in the germline V gene (reference sequence).

The genes are TRBV5-1 and TRBJ2-1, with 7 positions matching TRBD2. Germline V lookup: CDR1 SGHRS, CDR2 YFSETQ. V lost 1 base, J lost 3 bases, and 1 base stayed unmatched. CDR3 length equals 14 residues. The CDR3 DNA is TGCGCCAGCAGCTTGCTAGCGGACTACAATGAGCAGTTCTTC. It codes for CASSLLADYNEQFF.

CDR3 in DNA: TGTGCCAGCAGACCGGACATACCCCAGCGAGCGTTCTTC. This gives the protein CASRPDIPQRAFF. The chain joins TRBV27 to TRBJ2-1; maybe TRBD1 (5 bases). Trimming left V 6 bases short and J 15 bases short, with 21 bases between. Per the germline V gene, CDR1 is MNHEY and CDR2 is SMNVEV (reference sequence). The CDR3 spans 13 residues.

The rearrangement links TRBV15 to TRBJ2-7, with D perhaps TRBD1 (5 bases). CDR1 is LNHNV and CDR2 is YYDKDF in the germline V gene (reference sequence). The CDR3 sequence is 15 residues long. Deletions cut 5 bases from V and 4 bases from J, with 18 bases between. In DNA form, the CDR3 reads TGTGCCACCAGCTCCCCAGAGGCAGGGCGGTACGAGCAGTACTTC. It encodes CATSSPEAGRYEQYF.

This clone was counted a few times. The chain links TRBV7-8 to TRBJ1-2; TRBD1 might be the D (6 bases). The CDR3 covers 14 residues. Trimming stripped 1 base from V and 5 bases from J, with 11 bases between. CDR1 is SGHVS, CDR2 FQNEAQ, per germline. The CDR3 spells CASSLVAGAYGYTF. The CDR3, as DNA: TGTGCCAGCAGCTTAGTGGCAGGGGCATATGGCTACACCTTC.

The V and J genes are TRBV5-1 and TRBJ1-3, with TRBD1 matching 9 bases. The CDR3 is 16 residues long. The junction had 5 bases not matched to a gene; V was cut back by 4 bases and J by 0 bases. CDR1 is SGHRS, CDR2 YFSETQ, per germline. CDR3 residues: CASSAPGQGSGNTIYF. CDR3 nucleotides: TGCGCCAGCAGCGCCCCGGGACAGGGCTCTGGAAACACCATATATTTT.

This clone showed up just a few times. This sequence joins TRBV29-1 and TRBJ2-2, with 8 bases fitting TRBD1. Germline V lookup: CDR1 SQVTM, CDR2 ANQGSEA. This CDR3 is 13 amino acids long. V lost 7 bases to trimming and J lost 8 bases; unmatched junction nucleotides: 9. In nucleotides, the CDR3 is TGCAGCGCAGCCAAGGACAGGGCGGGGGAGCTGTTTTTT. Translating gives CSAAKDRAGELFF.

The chain has TRBV19 and TRBJ2-7; D perhaps matches TRBD2 (6 bases). Trimming took 6 bases from V and 1 from J, leaving 16 bases between them. The CDR3 totals 15 residues. CDR1 LNHDA and CDR2 SQIVND come from the germline V gene (reference sequence). The CDR3 sequence is CASSVLVADSYEQYF. DNA of the CDR3: TGTGCCAGTAGCGTGTTGGTAGCGGATTCCTACGAGCAGTACTTC.

The rearrangement joins TRBV29-1 to TRBJ1-1; 8 positions match TRBD1. Germline loops: CDR1 SQVTM, CDR2 ANQGSEA. The CDR3 runs to 14 residues. With V trimmed by 6 bases and J by 1 base, 7 bases remained unmatched. CDR3 nucleotide sequence: TGCAGCGTCCTCGGACAGGGTCGGAACACTGAAGCTTTCTTT. It is translated as CSVLGQGRNTEAFF.

The chain recombines TRBV9 with TRBJ2-7, with 7 bases matching TRBD2. The CDR3 is 15 amino acids. CDR1 is SGDLS, CDR2 YYNGEE, per germline. V was clipped by 0 bases and J by 4 bases; unmatched bases: 7. The CDR3 spells CASSVASGAAYEQYF. DNA of the CDR3: TGTGCCAGCAGCGTAGCTAGCGGAGCCGCATACGAGCAGTACTTC.

This chain connects TRBV4-1 to TRBJ1-3; unclear D gene. CDR1 and CDR2 (germline): MGHRA, YSYEKL. This CDR3 comprises 17 residues. Trimming shortened V by 1 base and J by 0 bases, and 13 bases separated the two germline ends. CDR3 amino acids: CASSQAEGDLSGNTIYF. Written as DNA, the CDR3 is TGCGCCAGCAGCCAAGCAGAGGGCGACCTCTCTGGAAACACCATATATTTT.

The chain is built from TRBV19 and TRBJ2-7, with D unclear. Germline CDR1 LNHDA, CDR2 SQIVND (reference sequence). The length of the CDR3 is 13 residues. V shed 7 bases and J shed 0 bases, with 10 bases lying between them. CDR3 loop: CASKSQSSYEQYF. CDR3 bases: TGTGCCAGTAAGTCACAGAGCTCCTACGAGCAGTACTTC.

This sequence joins TRBV7-3 and TRBJ2-3; the D gene is possibly TRBD2 (6 bases). Germline lookup yields CDR1 SGHTA and CDR2 FQGTGA. CDR3 length: 16 residues. V was shortened by 3 bases and J by 4 bases, with 17 bases between the two germline ends. CDR3 protein: CASSFSGGGLADTQYF. In nucleotides, the CDR3 is TGTGCCAGCAGCTTTTCCGGGGGTGGTTTAGCAGATACGCAGTATTTT.